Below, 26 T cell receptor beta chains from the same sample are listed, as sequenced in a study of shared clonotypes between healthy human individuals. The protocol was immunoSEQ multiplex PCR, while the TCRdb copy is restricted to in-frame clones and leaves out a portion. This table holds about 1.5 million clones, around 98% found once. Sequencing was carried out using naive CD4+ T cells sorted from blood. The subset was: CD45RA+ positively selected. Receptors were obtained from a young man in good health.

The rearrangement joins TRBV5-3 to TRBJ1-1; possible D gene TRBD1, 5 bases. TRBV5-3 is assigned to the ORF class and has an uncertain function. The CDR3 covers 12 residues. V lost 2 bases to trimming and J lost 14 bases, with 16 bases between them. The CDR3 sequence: CARSFGTWGNFF. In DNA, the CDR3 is TGTGCCAGAAGCTTTGGGACTTGGGGGAACTTCTTT.

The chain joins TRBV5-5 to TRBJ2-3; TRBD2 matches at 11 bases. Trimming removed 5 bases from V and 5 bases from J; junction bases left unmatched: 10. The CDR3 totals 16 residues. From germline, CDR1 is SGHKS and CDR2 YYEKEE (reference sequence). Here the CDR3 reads CASRPRLAGQGDTQYF. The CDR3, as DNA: TGTGCCAGCAGACCACGACTAGCGGGACAGGGAGATACGCAGTATTTT.

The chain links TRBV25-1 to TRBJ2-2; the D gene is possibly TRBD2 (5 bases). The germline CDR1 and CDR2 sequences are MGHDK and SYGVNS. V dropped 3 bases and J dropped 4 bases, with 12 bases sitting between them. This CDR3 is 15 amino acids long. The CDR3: CASSEPGWGTGELFF. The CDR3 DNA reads TGTGCCAGCAGTGAGCCGGGGTGGGGCACCGGGGAGCTGTTTTTT.

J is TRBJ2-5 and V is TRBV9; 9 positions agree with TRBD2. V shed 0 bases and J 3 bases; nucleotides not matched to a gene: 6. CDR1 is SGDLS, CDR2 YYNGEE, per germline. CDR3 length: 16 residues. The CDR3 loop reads CASSVGAGGYEETQYF. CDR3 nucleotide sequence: TGTGCCAGCAGCGTAGGGGCGGGAGGGTATGAAGAGACCCAGTACTTC.

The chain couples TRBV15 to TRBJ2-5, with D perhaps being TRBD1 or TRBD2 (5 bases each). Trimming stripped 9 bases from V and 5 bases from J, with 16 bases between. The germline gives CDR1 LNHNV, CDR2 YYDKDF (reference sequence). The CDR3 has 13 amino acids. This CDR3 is CATLQIGTETQYF. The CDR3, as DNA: TGTGCCACTCTACAGATTGGGACGGAGACCCAGTACTTC. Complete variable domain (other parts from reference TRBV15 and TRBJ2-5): DAMVIQNPRYQVTQFGKPVTLSCSQTLNHNVMYWYQQKSSQAPKLLFHYYDKDFNNEADTPDNFQSRRPNTSFCFLDIRSPGLGDTAMYLCATLQIGTETQYFGPGTRLLVL.

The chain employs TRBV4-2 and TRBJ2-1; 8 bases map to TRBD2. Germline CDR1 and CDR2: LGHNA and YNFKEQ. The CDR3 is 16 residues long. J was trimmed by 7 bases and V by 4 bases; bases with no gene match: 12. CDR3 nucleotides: TGTGCCAGCAGCCTCCGAGGTAGCGGGACCGGGAATGAGCAGTTCTTC. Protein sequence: CASSLRGSGTGNEQFF.

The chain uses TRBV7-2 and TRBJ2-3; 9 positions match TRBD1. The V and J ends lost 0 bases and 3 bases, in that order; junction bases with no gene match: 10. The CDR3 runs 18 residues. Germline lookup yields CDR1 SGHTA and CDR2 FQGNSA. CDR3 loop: CASSLALLYRGRTDTQYF. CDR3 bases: TGTGCCAGCAGCTTAGCGCTTTTGTACAGGGGGCGGACAGATACGCAGTATTTT.

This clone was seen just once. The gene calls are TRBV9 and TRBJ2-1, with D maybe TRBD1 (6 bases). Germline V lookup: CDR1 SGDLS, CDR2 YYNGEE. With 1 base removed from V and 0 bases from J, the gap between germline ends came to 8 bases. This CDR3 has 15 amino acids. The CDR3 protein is CASSVQGTSYNEQFF. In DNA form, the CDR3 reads TGTGCCAGCAGCGTACAGGGGACCTCCTACAATGAGCAGTTCTTC.

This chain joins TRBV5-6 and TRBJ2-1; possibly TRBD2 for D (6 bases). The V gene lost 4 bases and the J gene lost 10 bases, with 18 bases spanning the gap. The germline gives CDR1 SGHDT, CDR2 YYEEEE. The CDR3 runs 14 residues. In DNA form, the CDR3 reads TGTGCCAGCAGCCCTACCCCAGTTGGAGGGGAGCAGTTCTTC. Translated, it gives CASSPTPVGGEQFF.

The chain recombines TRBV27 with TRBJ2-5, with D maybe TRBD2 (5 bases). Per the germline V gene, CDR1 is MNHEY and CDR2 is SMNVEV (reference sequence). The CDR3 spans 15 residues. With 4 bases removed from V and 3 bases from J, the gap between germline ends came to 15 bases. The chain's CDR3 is CASSSPRGPKETQYF. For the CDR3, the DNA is TGTGCCAGCAGTTCCCCTCGCGGGCCGAAAGAGACCCAGTACTTC.

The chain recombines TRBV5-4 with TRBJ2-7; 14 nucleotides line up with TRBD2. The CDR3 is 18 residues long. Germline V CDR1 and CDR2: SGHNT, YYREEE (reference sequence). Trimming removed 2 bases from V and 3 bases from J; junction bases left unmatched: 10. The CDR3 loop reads CASSFPGTSGGLGYEQYF. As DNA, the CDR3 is TGTGCCAGCAGCTTCCCAGGGACTAGCGGGGGTCTGGGCTACGAGCAGTACTTC.

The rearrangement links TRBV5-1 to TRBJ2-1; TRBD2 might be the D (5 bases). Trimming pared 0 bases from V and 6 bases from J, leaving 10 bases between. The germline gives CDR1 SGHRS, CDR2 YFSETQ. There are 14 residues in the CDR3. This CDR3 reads CASSLAGKFNEQFF. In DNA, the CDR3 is TGCGCCAGCAGCTTGGCGGGAAAGTTCAATGAGCAGTTCTTC. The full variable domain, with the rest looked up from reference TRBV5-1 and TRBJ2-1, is KAGVTQTPRYLIKTRGQQVTLSCSPISGHRSVSWYQQTPGQGLQFLFEYFSETQRNKGNFPGRFSGRQFSNSRSEMNVSTLELGDSALYLCASSLAGKFNEQFFGPGTRLTVL.

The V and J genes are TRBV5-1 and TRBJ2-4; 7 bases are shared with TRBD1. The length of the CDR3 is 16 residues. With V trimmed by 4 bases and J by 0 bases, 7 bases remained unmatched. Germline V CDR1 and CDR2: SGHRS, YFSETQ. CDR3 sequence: CASSRGTDVAKNIQYF. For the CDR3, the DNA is TGCGCCAGCAGCAGGGGGACAGATGTAGCCAAAAACATTCAGTACTTC.

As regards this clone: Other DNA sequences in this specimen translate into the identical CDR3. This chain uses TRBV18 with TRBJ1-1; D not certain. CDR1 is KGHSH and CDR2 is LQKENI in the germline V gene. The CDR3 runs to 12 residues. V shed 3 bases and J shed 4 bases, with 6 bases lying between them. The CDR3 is CASSPGSTEAFF. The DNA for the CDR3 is TGTGCCAGCTCACCTGGCAGCACTGAAGCTTTCTTT.

CDR3 coding DNA: TGCAGCGTGGACAGGGACACCGGGGAGCTGTTTTTT. Translation: CSVDRDTGELFF. V and J are TRBV29-1 and TRBJ2-2, with TRBD1 identical over 8 bases. Germline V gene sequence: CDR1 SQVTM, CDR2 ANQGSEA. V trimming: 6 bases; J trimming: 3 bases; junction bases outside the gene matches: 0. CDR3 size: 12 residues.

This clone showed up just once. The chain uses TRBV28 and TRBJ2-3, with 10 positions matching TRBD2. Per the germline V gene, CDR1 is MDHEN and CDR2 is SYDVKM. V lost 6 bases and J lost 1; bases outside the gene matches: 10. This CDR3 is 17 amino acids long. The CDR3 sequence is CASRSLTGTSGTDTQYF. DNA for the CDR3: TGTGCCAGCAGATCTCTTACCGGGACTAGCGGCACAGATACGCAGTATTTT.

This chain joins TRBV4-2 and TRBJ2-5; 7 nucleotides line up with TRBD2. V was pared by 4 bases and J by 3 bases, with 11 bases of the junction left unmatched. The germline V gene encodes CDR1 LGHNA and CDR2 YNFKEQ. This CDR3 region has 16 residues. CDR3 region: CASSPGRERVEETQYF. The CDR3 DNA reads TGTGCCAGCAGCCCAGGGCGGGAGCGGGTAGAAGAGACCCAGTACTTC.

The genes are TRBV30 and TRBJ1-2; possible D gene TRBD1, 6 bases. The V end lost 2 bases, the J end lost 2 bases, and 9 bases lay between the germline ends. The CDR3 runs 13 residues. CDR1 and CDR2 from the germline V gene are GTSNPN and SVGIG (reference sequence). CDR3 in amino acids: CAWSQQGNYGYTF. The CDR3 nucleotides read TGTGCCTGGAGTCAGCAGGGGAACTATGGCTACACCTTC.

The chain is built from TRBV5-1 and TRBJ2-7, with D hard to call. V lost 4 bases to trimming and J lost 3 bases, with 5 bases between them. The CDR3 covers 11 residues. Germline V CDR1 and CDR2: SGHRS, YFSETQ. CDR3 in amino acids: CASSGHYEQYF. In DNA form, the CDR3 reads TGCGCCAGCAGCGGGCACTACGAGCAGTACTTC. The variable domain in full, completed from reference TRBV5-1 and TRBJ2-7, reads KAGVTQTPRYLIKTRGQQVTLSCSPISGHRSVSWYQQTPGQGLQFLFEYFSETQRNKGNFPGRFSGRQFSNSRSEMNVSTLELGDSALYLCASSGHYEQYFGPGTRLTVT.

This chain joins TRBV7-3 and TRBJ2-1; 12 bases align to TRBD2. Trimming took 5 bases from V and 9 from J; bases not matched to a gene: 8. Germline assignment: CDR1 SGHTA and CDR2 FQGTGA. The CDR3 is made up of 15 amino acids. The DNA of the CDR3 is TGTGCCAGCAGCCCCCAGACTAGCGGGAGCGGTGAGCAGTTCTTC. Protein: CASSPQTSGSGEQFF. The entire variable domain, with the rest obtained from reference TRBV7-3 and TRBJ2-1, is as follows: GAGVSQTPSNKVTEKGKYVELRCDPISGHTALYWYRQSLGQGPEFLIYFQGTGAADDSGLPNDRFFAVRPEGSVSTLKIQRTERGDSAVYLCASSPQTSGSGEQFFGPGTRLTVL.

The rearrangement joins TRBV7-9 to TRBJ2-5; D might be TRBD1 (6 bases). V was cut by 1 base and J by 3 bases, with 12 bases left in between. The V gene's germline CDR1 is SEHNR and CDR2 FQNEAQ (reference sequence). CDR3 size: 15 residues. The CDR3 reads CASSLGSRGKETQYF. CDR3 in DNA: TGTGCCAGCAGCTTAGGATCCAGGGGAAAAGAGACCCAGTACTTC.

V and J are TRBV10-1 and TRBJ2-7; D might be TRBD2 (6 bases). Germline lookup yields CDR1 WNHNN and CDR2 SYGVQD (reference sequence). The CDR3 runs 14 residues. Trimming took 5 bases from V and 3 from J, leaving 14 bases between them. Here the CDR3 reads CASSSGTRLYEQYF. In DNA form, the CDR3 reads TGCGCCAGCAGTTCCGGGACTCGACTCTACGAGCAGTACTTC.

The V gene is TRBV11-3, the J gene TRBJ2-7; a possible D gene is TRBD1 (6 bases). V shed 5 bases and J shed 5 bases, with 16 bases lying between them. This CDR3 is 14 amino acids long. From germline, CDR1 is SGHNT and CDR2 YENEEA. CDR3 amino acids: CASSRTGYGNEQYF. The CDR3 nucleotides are TGTGCCAGCAGCCGTACAGGGTACGGGAACGAGCAGTACTTC. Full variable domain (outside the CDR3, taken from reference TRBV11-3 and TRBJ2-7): EAGVVQSPRYKIIEKKQPVAFWCNPISGHNTLYWYLQNLGQGPELLIRYENEEAVDDSQLPKDRFSAERLKGVDSTLKIQPAELGDSAVYLCASSRTGYGNEQYFGPGTRLTVT.

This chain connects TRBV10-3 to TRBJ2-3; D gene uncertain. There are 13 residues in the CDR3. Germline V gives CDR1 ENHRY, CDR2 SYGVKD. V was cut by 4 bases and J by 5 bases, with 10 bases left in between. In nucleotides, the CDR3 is TGTGCCATCAGTGGGCCCCCCGGAGATACGCAGTATTTT. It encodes CAISGPPGDTQYF.

The CDR3, as DNA: TGTGCCAGCAGCCCCCGAGGGGTACAGGCTAACACCGGGGAGCTGTTTTTT. Translating it yields CASSPRGVQANTGELFF. The V gene is TRBV9, the J gene TRBJ2-2, with D possibly called TRBD1 or TRBD2 (5 bases each). CDR1 is SGDLS and CDR2 is YYNGEE in the germline V gene. The CDR3 runs to 17 residues. V lost 4 bases to trimming and J lost 2 bases, with 18 bases between them.

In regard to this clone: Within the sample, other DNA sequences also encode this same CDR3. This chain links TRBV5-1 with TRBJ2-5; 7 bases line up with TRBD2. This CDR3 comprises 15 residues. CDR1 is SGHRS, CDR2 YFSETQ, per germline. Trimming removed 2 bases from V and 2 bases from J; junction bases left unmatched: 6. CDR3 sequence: CASSLAGTPQETQYF. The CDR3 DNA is TGCGCCAGCAGCTTAGCGGGGACCCCTCAAGAGACCCAGTACTTC.